Listed below are T cell receptor beta chains from one sample, sequenced in a study of OX40 agonist ivuxolimab in advanced cancers. TCRdb's table, derived via immunoSEQ multiplex PCR, lists solely in-frame clones and lacks some. This table holds about 14,000 clones, more than 80% found once. The sequenced sample was CD4+ or CD8+ T cells sorted from blood, obtained in a trial of the OX40 agonist ivuxolimab. These receptor sequences come from an adult with an advanced solid tumor such as melanoma, head and neck, liver or kidney cancer. Both conserved end residues are part of each CDR3. A D gene is named only where the DNA matches it firmly. Only some rows state a clone size, as once, few, many or a class for expanded clones.

j_call clone_size cdr3_length v_call d_call cdr3_aa cdr3_nt
TRBJ2-1 - 17 TRBV19 TRBD2 CASSIMTGGGSYNEQFF TGTGCCAGTAGTATAATGACGGGAGGGGGCTCCTACAATGAGCAGTTCTTC
TRBJ2-1 - 13 TRBV27 - CASSLSGINEQFF TGTGCCAGCAGTTTGTCCGGGATCAATGAGCAGTTCTTC
TRBJ2-5 - 13 TRBV5-6 - CASSLGPLGAQYF TGTGCCAGCAGCCTGGGACCCCTCGGGGCCCAGTACTTC
TRBJ2-1 - 12 TRBV11-2 - CASSLVPNEQFF TGTGCCAGCAGCTTAGTTCCCAATGAGCAGTTCTTC
TRBJ2-1 - 15 TRBV7-9 - CASSPGAVGRDEQFF TGTGCCAGCAGCCCCGGGGCCGTAGGGAGAGATGAGCAGTTCTTC
TRBJ2-7 - 14 TRBV9 - CASSVGLDPYEQYF TGTGCCAGCAGCGTAGGACTAGATCCCTACGAGCAGTACTTC
TRBJ2-7 - 13 TRBV19 TRBD2 CASSISSGYEQYF TGTGCCAGTAGTATATCTAGCGGGTACGAGCAGTACTTC
TRBJ2-4 - 15 TRBV11-2 - CASSSDTEAKNIQYF TGTGCCAGCAGCTCAGATACTGAAGCCAAAAACATTCAGTACTTC
TRBJ2-7 - 13 TRBV27 TRBD1 CASSLGTGYEQYF TGTGCCAGCAGTTTGGGGACAGGCTACGAGCAGTACTTC
TRBJ2-3 - 17 TRBV7-8 - CASSLRGPPVAADTQYF TGTGCCAGCAGCTTACGAGGCCCCCCGGTGGCGGCAGATACGCAGTATTTT
TRBJ1-2 - 18 TRBV11-2 TRBD1 CASSLEPPTGGADYGYTF TGTGCCAGCAGCTTAGAACCCCCCACAGGGGGCGCGGACTATGGCTACACCTTC
TRBJ2-1 once 12 TRBV27 - CASSLSYNEQFF TGTGCCAGCAGTTTATCCTACAATGAGCAGTTCTTC
TRBJ2-7 - 14 TRBV13 TRBD1 CASSLGQGAYEQYF TGTGCCAGCAGCCTAGGACAGGGAGCCTACGAGCAGTACTTC
TRBJ2-7 - 13 TRBV10-2 TRBD2 CASRERGTYEQYF TGCGCCAGCAGGGAGCGGGGAACCTACGAGCAGTACTTC
TRBJ2-7 - 16 TRBV12-5 - CASGGRFGAPDHEQYF TGTGCTAGTGGTGGGCGCTTTGGGGCACCTGATCACGAGCAGTACTTC
TRBJ1-1 - 13 TRBV18 - CASSPLRETEAFF TGTGCCAGCTCACCATTACGGGAAACTGAAGCTTTCTTT
TRBJ1-5 - 14 TRBV27 - CASSLSGVNQPQHF TGTGCCAGCAGTTTATCGGGGGTCAATCAGCCCCAGCATTTT
TRBJ2-2 - 18 TRBV5-1 - CASRMAITATANTGELFF TGCGCCAGCAGAATGGCTATTACGGCGACAGCGAACACCGGGGAGCTGTTTTTT
TRBJ2-1 - 15 TRBV5-1 TRBD1 CASSIGQGSYNEQFF TGCGCCAGCAGCATAGGACAGGGGTCCTACAATGAGCAGTTCTTC
TRBJ2-7 - 14 TRBV5-1 - CASSGGGTQHEQYF TGCGCCAGCAGCGGAGGGGGCACCCAGCACGAGCAGTACTTC
TRBJ2-1 - 15 TRBV6-6 TRBD2 CASSQTSGAYNEQFF TGTGCCAGCAGTCAGACTAGCGGGGCCTACAATGAGCAGTTCTTC
TRBJ1-2 - 14 TRBV19 TRBD1 CASSRTGGNYGYTF TGTGCCAGTAGCCGGACAGGGGGGAACTATGGCTACACCTTC
TRBJ1-3 - 15 TRBV19 - CASSPSDRLENTIYF TGTGCCAGTAGTCCCTCGGACAGACTTGAAAACACCATATATTTT
TRBJ2-1 - 14 TRBV27 TRBD1 CASSSDRARNEQFF TGTGCCAGCAGTTCGGACAGGGCCAGGAATGAGCAGTTCTTC
TRBJ2-1 few 15 TRBV6-4 TRBD2 CASSKLAGGYNEQFF TGTGCCAGCAGTAAGCTAGCGGGAGGATACAATGAGCAGTTCTTC
TRBJ2-5 - 14 TRBV27 - CASTRLGFQETQYF TGTGCCAGCACTCGACTAGGCTTCCAAGAGACCCAGTACTTC
TRBJ2-1 once 15 TRBV19 TRBD2 CASSREGTSYNEQFF TGTGCCAGTAGTAGGGAGGGGACCTCCTACAATGAGCAGTTCTTC
TRBJ2-7 - 14 TRBV12-5 - CASGLRQGGHEQYF TGTGCTAGTGGTTTGAGGCAGGGAGGCCACGAGCAGTACTTC
TRBJ2-7 - 15 TRBV5-4 TRBD2 CASSPWTSGGFEQYF TGTGCCAGCAGCCCCTGGACTAGCGGAGGGTTTGAGCAGTACTTC
TRBJ1-1 few 14 TRBV6-5 - CASSWGDLNTEAFF TGTGCCAGCAGTTGGGGGGACCTGAACACTGAAGCTTTCTTT
TRBJ2-7 - 13 TRBV25-1 - CASSPGSSYEQYF TGTGCCAGCAGCCCAGGGAGCTCCTACGAGCAGTACTTC
TRBJ2-1 - 15 TRBV10-1 TRBD1 CASSDFGTGQNEQFF TGCGCCAGCAGTGATTTCGGGACAGGGCAAAATGAGCAGTTCTTC
TRBJ1-1 - 15 TRBV5-6 - CASSLGPNGDTEAFF TGTGCCAGCAGCTTGGGTCCTAACGGGGACACTGAAGCTTTCTTT
TRBJ2-7 - 16 TRBV19 TRBD1 CASSTYRDRGVYEQYF TGTGCCAGTAGTACCTACCGGGACAGGGGGGTTTACGAGCAGTACTTC
TRBJ2-3 few 16 TRBV7-3 - CASSSHPHPRADTQYF TGTGCCAGCAGCTCCCATCCCCATCCCAGGGCGGATACGCAGTATTTT
TRBJ2-7 - 18 TRBV21-1 - CASSKVTGETSGRYEQYF TGTGCCAGCAGCAAAGTCACGGGGGAGACTAGCGGGAGATACGAGCAGTACTTC
TRBJ1-6 - 14 TRBV28 - CASSFSGGDSPLHF TGTGCCAGCAGCTTCTCAGGTGGTGATTCACCCCTCCACTTT
TRBJ2-1 - 15 TRBV6-5 TRBD2 CASSYGTSGYGEQFF TGTGCCAGCAGTTACGGGACTAGCGGTTATGGTGAGCAGTTCTTC
TRBJ1-1 - 13 TRBV10-1 - CASSESWNTEAFF TGCGCCAGCAGTGAGTCGTGGAACACTGAAGCTTTCTTT
TRBJ1-1 - 13 TRBV19 - CASSISWGTEAFF TGTGCCAGTAGTATCTCTTGGGGCACTGAAGCTTTCTTT
TRBJ2-1 - 16 TRBV10-1 TRBD2 CASRPGLAGGYNEQFF TGCGCCAGCAGACCCGGACTAGCGGGAGGTTACAATGAGCAGTTCTTC
TRBJ2-2 - 14 TRBV5-4 - CASSLGENTGELFF TGTGCCAGCAGCTTGGGTGAGAACACCGGGGAGCTGTTTTTT
TRBJ1-1 - 14 TRBV6-5 - CASSYWEGSTEAFF TGTGCCAGCAGTTACTGGGAGGGCAGCACTGAAGCTTTCTTT
TRBJ2-3 - 16 TRBV25-1 - CASSELDGSLTDTQYF TGTGCCAGCAGTGAATTGGACGGAAGCCTCACAGATACGCAGTATTTT
TRBJ2-3 - 17 TRBV4-2 TRBD2 CASSQVLAGEGRDTQYF TGTGCCAGCAGCCAAGTACTAGCGGGAGAAGGTAGAGATACGCAGTATTTT
TRBJ1-5 few 15 TRBV27 - CASSSQGYSNQPQHF TGTGCCAGCAGTTCGCAGGGGTATAGCAATCAGCCCCAGCATTTT
TRBJ2-3 - 17 TRBV13 TRBD1 CASSAQIQGTYTDTQYF TGTGCCAGCAGCGCCCAGATACAGGGGACCTACACAGATACGCAGTATTTT
TRBJ1-2 - 14 TRBV6-5 - CASSYSSGTFGYTF TGTGCCAGCAGTTACTCGAGTGGGACCTTTGGCTACACCTTC
TRBJ2-1 - 12 TRBV15 - CATSSLLNEQFF TGTGCCACCAGCAGCCTTCTTAATGAGCAGTTCTTC
TRBJ2-4 - 16 TRBV19 - CASSIYADQAKNIQYF TGTGCCAGTAGTATTTATGCAGACCAAGCCAAAAACATTCAGTACTTC
TRBJ2-7 - 15 TRBV7-6 TRBD1 CASSLEGTGLYEQYF TGTGCCAGCAGCTTAGAAGGGACAGGGCTTTACGAGCAGTACTTC
TRBJ1-1 - 13 TRBV6-6 - CASSSGWNTEAFF TGTGCCAGCAGTTCGGGGTGGAACACTGAAGCTTTCTTT
TRBJ2-1 - 17 TRBV6-1 TRBD2 CASSQGLAGGPSNEQFF TGTGCCAGCAGTCAAGGACTAGCGGGAGGGCCGTCCAATGAGCAGTTCTTC
TRBJ2-7 - 15 TRBV11-2 TRBD1 CASSLGTGPSYEQYF TGTGCCAGCAGCTTGGGGACAGGACCCTCCTACGAGCAGTACTTC
TRBJ2-1 - 15 TRBV5-4 TRBD1 CASNPRDRGDNEQFF TGTGCCAGCAACCCCCGGGACAGGGGCGACAATGAGCAGTTCTTC
TRBJ1-1 - 13 TRBV12-5 - CASGLENRVEAFF TGTGCTAGTGGTTTGGAGAATAGAGTTGAAGCTTTCTTT
TRBJ1-2 - 13 TRBV19 - CASLRGFNYGYTF TGTGCCAGTCTCAGGGGTTTCAACTATGGCTACACCTTC
TRBJ1-2 - 12 TRBV11-2 - CASSSTYDGYTF TGTGCCAGCAGTTCAACTTACGATGGCTACACCTTC
TRBJ2-3 - 15 TRBV11-2 - CASSLAGEATDTQYF TGTGCCAGCAGCTTAGCTGGAGAAGCGACAGATACGCAGTATTTT
TRBJ2-7 - 15 TRBV11-2 - CASSLDVGGSNEQYF TGTGCCAGCAGCTTAGATGTCGGGGGCTCCAACGAGCAGTACTTC